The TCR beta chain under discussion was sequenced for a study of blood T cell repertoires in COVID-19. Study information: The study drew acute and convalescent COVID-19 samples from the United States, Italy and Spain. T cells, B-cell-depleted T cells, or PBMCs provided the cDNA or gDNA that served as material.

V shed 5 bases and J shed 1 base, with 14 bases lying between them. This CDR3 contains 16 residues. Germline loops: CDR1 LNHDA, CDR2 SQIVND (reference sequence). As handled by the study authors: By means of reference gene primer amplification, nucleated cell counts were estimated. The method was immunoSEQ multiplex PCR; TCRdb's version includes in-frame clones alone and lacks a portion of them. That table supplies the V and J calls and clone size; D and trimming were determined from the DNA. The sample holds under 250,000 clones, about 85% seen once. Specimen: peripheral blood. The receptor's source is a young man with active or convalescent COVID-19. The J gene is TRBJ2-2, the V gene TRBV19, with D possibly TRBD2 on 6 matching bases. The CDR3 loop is CASSFFSGKNTGELFF. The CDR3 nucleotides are TGTGCCAGTAGTTTTTTTAGCGGAAAGAACACCGGGGAGCTGTTTTTT.